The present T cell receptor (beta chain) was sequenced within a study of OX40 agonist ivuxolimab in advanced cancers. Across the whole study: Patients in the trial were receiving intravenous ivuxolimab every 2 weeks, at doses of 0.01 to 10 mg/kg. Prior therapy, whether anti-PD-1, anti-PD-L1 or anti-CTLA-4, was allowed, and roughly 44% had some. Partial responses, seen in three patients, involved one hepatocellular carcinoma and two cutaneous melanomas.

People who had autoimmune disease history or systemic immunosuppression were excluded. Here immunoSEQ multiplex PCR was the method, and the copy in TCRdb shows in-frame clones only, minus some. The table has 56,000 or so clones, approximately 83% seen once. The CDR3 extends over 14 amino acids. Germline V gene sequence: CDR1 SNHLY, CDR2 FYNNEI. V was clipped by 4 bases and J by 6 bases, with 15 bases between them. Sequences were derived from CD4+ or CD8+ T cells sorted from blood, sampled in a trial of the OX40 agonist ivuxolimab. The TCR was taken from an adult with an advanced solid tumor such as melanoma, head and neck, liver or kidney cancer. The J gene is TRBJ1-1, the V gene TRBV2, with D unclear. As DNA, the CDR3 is TGTGCCAGCAGTGTCGGCGACAAGAAGGCTGAAGCTTTCTTT. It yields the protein CASSVGDKKAEAFF.